This T cell receptor (beta chain) came from a study of CD8 T cells in Susac syndrome. An input of roughly 0.5 to 1 ug of RNA was subjected to reverse transcription using random hexamers. immunoSEQ multiplex PCR amplified TCR beta CDR3 across 54 Vbeta, 13 Jbeta. TCRdb fed the immunoSEQ multiplex PCR reads into MiXCR, producing one record per CDR3 protein. The repertoire has approximately 80,000 distinct CDR3 sequences, 94% of them found once; the top ten carry 0.5% to 0.65%. Sequencing of TCR beta was undertaken in CD8+ and CD4+ T cells derived from blood. Each Susac syndrome patient had definite or probable disease by recently defined criteria. Negative isolation was used for CD8+ and CD4+ T cells, and FACS enrichment was applied to TEMRA cells. The CDR3 extends over 12 amino acids. Germline V CDR1 and CDR2: ENHRY, SYGVKD. V lost 6 bases to trimming and J lost 1 base, with 7 bases between them.

The chain couples TRBV10-3 to TRBJ2-7, with D possibly being TRBD1 (5 bases). The source material was CD8+ T cells from PBMCs. The sequence came from a human donor with Susac syndrome. For the CDR3, the DNA is TGTGCCATCAGGGACAAGTCCTACGAGCAGTACTTC. Translation: CAIRDKSYEQYF.